This TCR beta chain was documented in a study of Ad26.COV2.S vaccination and SARS-CoV-2 variants. About this clone itself: The junction and the germline gene differ at one end; a read error may be behind it.

The method was immunoSEQ multiplex PCR; TCRdb's version includes in-frame clones alone and lacks a portion of them. This sample has about 680,000 clones, with about 89% found just once. Germline CDR1 reads MNHNY; CDR2 reads SVGAGI (reference sequence). The CDR3 spans 14 residues. This sample's treatment: some 20 received Ad26.COV2.S at low or high dose, single or two shots; about 5 received placebo; per-sample allocation not given. The samples were gathered on day 63 after the first injection of vaccine or placebo. Sequenced material: peripheral blood, taken in a trial of Ad26.COV2.S vaccine versus placebo. The J gene is TRBJ2-6, the V gene TRBV6-6; tentative D call: TRBD2 (5 bases). The clonotype originates from a person between 18 and 60 years old who received the Ad26.COV2.S COVID-19 vaccine or a placebo. The CDR3 nucleotides are TGTGCCAGCAGTTGGCTCGCCGGGGTCAACGTCCTGACTTTC. This encodes CASSWLAGVNVLTF.